This is a list of T cell receptor beta chains from one sample in a study of spatial heterogeneity in lung cancer. TCRdb re-analysed the 5' RACE reads in MiXCR, keeping a single row per CDR3 protein. The data contain over 35,000 distinct CDR3 sequences, roughly 10% of them singletons. Sample: PBMCs, taken at follow-up. The receptors here all came from a female donor with early-stage non-small cell lung cancer. Both conserved end residues are part of each CDR3. A D gene is named only where the DNA matches it firmly. Expanded clones are given a class, and other clones once, few, many or no size at all.

V	D	size	length	J	CDR3	DNA
TRBV12-3/TRBV12-4	TRBD1	few	16	TRBJ2-3	CASSLGGTDYTDTQYF	TGTGCCAGCAGTTTAGGAGGGACAGACTACACAGATACGCAGTATTTT
TRBV9	NA	many	15	TRBJ2-7	CASSVEDSGNYEQYF	TGTGCCAGCAGCGTAGAGGACAGCGGGAACTACGAGCAGTACTTC
TRBV30	NA	many	13	TRBJ2-3	CAWRRGGTDTQYF	TGTGCCTGGAGGCGGGGTGGCACAGATACGCAGTATTTT
TRBV10-2	TRBD1	few	15	TRBJ1-6	CASSTGGAGLPPLHF	TGCGCCAGCAGTACAGGGGGCGCGGGTCTGCCACCCCTCCACTTT
TRBV11-2	NA	many	15	TRBJ2-5	CASSLSRGTAETQYF	TGTGCCAGCAGCTTATCAAGAGGAACCGCGGAGACCCAGTACTTC
TRBV5-1	TRBD2	NA	14	TRBJ2-5	CASSTSSGGKTQYF	TGCGCCAGCAGCACCTCAAGCGGGGGAAAGACCCAGTACTTC
TRBV4-1	TRBD1	NA	17	TRBJ2-7	CASSQGVKGQGIREQYF	TGCGCCAGCAGCCAAGGCGTCAAAGGACAGGGAATTAGGGAGCAGTACTTC
TRBV7-2	NA	many	15	TRBJ1-1	CASSLGWTVNTEAFF	TGTGCCAGCAGCTTAGGGTGGACGGTGAACACTGAAGCTTTCTTT
TRBV5-4	TRBD2	few	16	TRBJ2-3	CASSLERGGFTDTQYF	TGTGCCAGCAGCTTGGAGCGGGGGGGATTCACAGATACGCAGTATTTT
TRBV24-1	TRBD2	many	14	TRBJ2-1	CATSAPGGNNEQFF	TGTGCCACCAGTGCGCCGGGGGGGAACAATGAGCAGTTCTTC
TRBV7-9	NA	once	12	TRBJ1-1	CVSSLIIVGAFF	TGTGTCAGCAGCTTGATCATCGTAGGAGCTTTCTTT
TRBV29-1	TRBD1	many	13	TRBJ1-1	CSVLGQGLTEAFF	TGCAGCGTGTTGGGACAGGGTCTGACTGAAGCTTTCTTT
TRBV12-3/TRBV12-4	NA	once	13	TRBJ2-5	CASSLMGKETQYF	TGTGCCAGCAGTTTAATGGGAAAGGAGACCCAGTACTTC
TRBV20-1	TRBD1	NA	14	TRBJ2-7	CSANRDRGSYEQYF	TGCAGTGCTAATCGGGACAGGGGATCCTACGAGCAGTACTTC
TRBV28	NA	few	14	TRBJ1-6	CASVQGMGNSPLHF	TGTGCCAGCGTACAGGGAATGGGGAATTCACCCCTCCACTTT
TRBV6-1	NA	many	16	TRBJ1-5	CASSTLNLGRGQPQHF	TGTGCCAGCAGTACTTTGAACTTGGGGAGGGGGCAGCCCCAGCATTTT